Listed below are T cell receptor beta chains from one sample, sequenced in a study of identical twins. One entry per CDR3 protein, called by TCRdb with MiXCR from the 5' RACE reads. This table has 240,000 or so distinct CDR3 sequences, roughly 13% appearing once. The data were also submitted as part of a second study, on yellow fever vaccine responses in identical twins.

Sequencing was done on a sample of memory (CD45RO+) T cells sorted from blood. These receptors all stem from a woman younger than 35 in good health. Both conserved end residues are part of each CDR3. A D gene is named only where the DNA matches it firmly. The size of a clone is reported for some rows only, either as once, few or many, or as a class for expanded clones.

CDR3 protein: CASSQGSRETEAFF
CDR3 DNA: TGTGCCAGCAGCCAAGGGTCCAGGGAGACTGAAGCTTTCTTT
J gene: TRBJ1-1
V gene: TRBV4-2
D gene: -
clone size: -

CDR3 protein: CASSLALGSTDTQYF
CDR3 DNA: TGTGCCAGCAGTTTAGCGCTCGGCAGCACAGATACGCAGTATTTT
J gene: TRBJ2-3
V gene: TRBV12-3/TRBV12-4
D gene: -
clone size: many

CDR3 protein: CASSQDGSRFGEQYF
CDR3 DNA: TGCGCCAGCAGCCAAGATGGCAGCCGATTCGGCGAGCAGTACTTC
J gene: TRBJ2-7
V gene: TRBV4-3
D gene: -
clone size: -

CDR3 protein: CASVLRASTGELFF
CDR3 DNA: TGTGCCAGCGTCCTCAGGGCGAGCACCGGGGAGCTGTTTTTT
J gene: TRBJ2-2
V gene: TRBV6-1
D gene: -
clone size: many

CDR3 protein: CASSPGQGSLSNQPQHF
CDR3 DNA: TGCGCCAGCAGCCCGGGACAGGGGTCCCTGAGCAATCAGCCCCAGCATTTT
J gene: TRBJ1-5
V gene: TRBV5-1
D gene: TRBD1
clone size: -

CDR3 protein: CSSPGNRASYNEQFF
CDR3 DNA: TGCAGTTCACCGGGAAACAGGGCATCCTACAATGAGCAGTTCTTC
J gene: TRBJ2-1
V gene: TRBV20-1
D gene: -
clone size: -

CDR3 protein: CASSSSGGAGSTGELFF
CDR3 DNA: TGTGCCAGCAGTTCTAGCGGGGGGGCCGGTAGCACCGGGGAGCTGTTTTTT
J gene: TRBJ2-2
V gene: TRBV6-5
D gene: TRBD2
clone size: -

CDR3 protein: CASSQVRAGGNNEQFF
CDR3 DNA: TGTGCCAGCAGCCAAGTGAGGGCAGGGGGTAACAATGAGCAGTTCTTC
J gene: TRBJ2-1
V gene: TRBV4-2
D gene: TRBD1
clone size: many

CDR3 protein: CASSQDGTNTGELFF
CDR3 DNA: TGCGCCAGCAGCCAAGACGGGACAAACACCGGGGAGCTGTTTTTT
J gene: TRBJ2-2
V gene: TRBV4-3
D gene: -
clone size: many

CDR3 protein: CATSRPRSGKETQYF
CDR3 DNA: TGTGCCACCAGTAGACCGCGGAGTGGAAAAGAGACCCAGTACTTC
J gene: TRBJ2-5
V gene: TRBV24-1
D gene: -
clone size: many

CDR3 protein: CASSPDSSSYEQYF
CDR3 DNA: TGCGCCAGCAGCCCGGACAGTTCTAGCTACGAGCAGTACTTC
J gene: TRBJ2-7
V gene: TRBV4-1
D gene: -
clone size: -

CDR3 protein: CASSQNLAGTADTQYF
CDR3 DNA: TGTGCCAGCAGCCAGAACCTAGCGGGAACAGCAGATACGCAGTATTTT
J gene: TRBJ2-3
V gene: TRBV3-1
D gene: TRBD2
clone size: -

CDR3 protein: CSVGTGGYQPQHF
CDR3 DNA: TGCAGTGTCGGGACAGGGGGGTATCAGCCCCAGCATTTT
J gene: TRBJ1-5
V gene: TRBV20-1
D gene: TRBD1
clone size: -

CDR3 protein: CSAQSSFREQFF
CDR3 DNA: TGCAGTGCTCAAAGCTCCTTCAGGGAGCAGTTCTTC
J gene: TRBJ2-1
V gene: TRBV20-1
D gene: -
clone size: many

CDR3 protein: CASSVTRTGELFF
CDR3 DNA: TGTGCCAGTAGTGTCACACGTACCGGGGAGCTGTTTTTT
J gene: TRBJ2-2
V gene: TRBV19
D gene: -
clone size: -

CDR3 protein: CASSRASRSEQYF
CDR3 DNA: TGTGCCAGCAGCCGGGCTTCACGATCCGAGCAGTACTTC
J gene: TRBJ2-7
V gene: TRBV5-5
D gene: -
clone size: few

CDR3 protein: CATSNKQGAQTYEQYF
CDR3 DNA: TGTGCCACCAGCAATAAACAGGGGGCACAAACCTACGAGCAGTACTTC
J gene: TRBJ2-7
V gene: TRBV15
D gene: TRBD1
clone size: -

CDR3 protein: CASRPTGLNTEAFF
CDR3 DNA: TGTGCCAGCAGACCGACAGGTTTGAACACTGAAGCTTTCTTT
J gene: TRBJ1-1
V gene: TRBV12-3/TRBV12-4
D gene: -
clone size: -

CDR3 protein: CASSVGQGGSPLHF
CDR3 DNA: TGTGCCAGCAGCGTCGGACAGGGCGGTTCACCCCTCCACTTT
J gene: TRBJ1-6
V gene: TRBV9
D gene: TRBD1
clone size: few

CDR3 protein: CASSFPGVGYTF
CDR3 DNA: TGTGCCAGCAGTTTCCCGGGGGTTGGCTACACCTTC
J gene: TRBJ1-2
V gene: TRBV12-3/TRBV12-4
D gene: -
clone size: many

CDR3 protein: CAIRQGVSTGELFF
CDR3 DNA: TGTGCCATACGACAGGGGGTGAGCACCGGGGAGCTGTTTTTT
J gene: TRBJ2-2
V gene: TRBV10-3
D gene: TRBD1
clone size: many

CDR3 protein: CASSFVGRSGELFF
CDR3 DNA: TGTGCCAGCAGCTTCGTGGGTCGTTCCGGGGAGCTGTTTTTT
J gene: TRBJ2-2
V gene: TRBV7-2
D gene: -
clone size: many

CDR3 protein: CASSPQSSGNTIYF
CDR3 DNA: TGTGCCAGCAGCCCACAGAGCTCTGGAAACACCATATATTTT
J gene: TRBJ1-3
V gene: TRBV6-1
D gene: -
clone size: few

CDR3 protein: CASSSSGGVSYEQYF
CDR3 DNA: TGTGCCAGCAGCTCCTCAGGGGGTGTCTCCTACGAGCAGTACTTC
J gene: TRBJ2-7
V gene: TRBV11-2
D gene: TRBD1
clone size: few

CDR3 protein: CASSTQVRDTEAFF
CDR3 DNA: TGCGCCAGCAGCACACAGGTGAGGGACACTGAAGCTTTCTTT
J gene: TRBJ1-1
V gene: TRBV5-1
D gene: -
clone size: many

CDR3 protein: CASSQQGPSTDTQYF
CDR3 DNA: TGCGCCAGCAGCCAACAGGGTCCTAGCACAGATACGCAGTATTTT
J gene: TRBJ2-3
V gene: TRBV5-1
D gene: -
clone size: -

CDR3 protein: CASSQGLAGRFQETQYF
CDR3 DNA: TGTGCCAGCAGTCAAGGACTAGCGGGAAGGTTCCAAGAGACCCAGTACTTC
J gene: TRBJ2-5
V gene: TRBV6-2/TRBV6-3
D gene: TRBD2
clone size: few

CDR3 protein: CASSLGPTEDEQYF
CDR3 DNA: TGTGCCAGCAGCTTGGGACCTACCGAGGACGAGCAGTACTTC
J gene: TRBJ2-7
V gene: TRBV5-5
D gene: -
clone size: few

CDR3 protein: CASSPTGRQETQYF
CDR3 DNA: TGTGCCAGCAGCCCCACTGGACGGCAAGAGACCCAGTACTTC
J gene: TRBJ2-5
V gene: TRBV12-3/TRBV12-4
D gene: -
clone size: few

CDR3 protein: CASSLGQAVDTQYF
CDR3 DNA: TGCGCCAGCAGCTTAGGCCAGGCGGTAGATACGCAGTATTTT
J gene: TRBJ2-3
V gene: TRBV5-1
D gene: -
clone size: many

CDR3 protein: CASSQIQARSRKLFF
CDR3 DNA: TGTGCCAGCAGCCAAATACAGGCCAGATCGAGGAAACTGTTTTTT
J gene: TRBJ1-4
V gene: TRBV3-1
D gene: -
clone size: -

CDR3 protein: CASSLPDRFMNTEAFF
CDR3 DNA: TGTGCCAGCAGCTTACCGGACAGGTTTATGAACACTGAAGCTTTCTTT
J gene: TRBJ1-1
V gene: TRBV7-6
D gene: TRBD1
clone size: -

CDR3 protein: CAITPGQGSTDTQYF
CDR3 DNA: TGTGCCATCACCCCAGGACAGGGAAGCACAGATACGCAGTATTTT
J gene: TRBJ2-3
V gene: TRBV10-3
D gene: TRBD1
clone size: -

CDR3 protein: CSARDPTGMGTKNIQYF
CDR3 DNA: TGCAGTGCTAGAGATCCGACAGGGATGGGGACCAAAAACATTCAGTACTTC
J gene: TRBJ2-4
V gene: TRBV20-1
D gene: TRBD1
clone size: -

CDR3 protein: CASSLSNRANQPQHF
CDR3 DNA: TGTGCCAGCAGTTTAAGTAACAGGGCCAATCAGCCCCAGCATTTT
J gene: TRBJ1-5
V gene: TRBV12-3/TRBV12-4
D gene: -
clone size: many

CDR3 protein: CASSQRTGGNQPQHF
CDR3 DNA: TGCGCCAGCAGCCAAAGGACAGGCGGCAATCAGCCCCAGCATTTT
J gene: TRBJ1-5
V gene: TRBV4-3
D gene: TRBD1
clone size: -

CDR3 protein: CSARASGQIYEQYF
CDR3 DNA: TGCAGTGCTAGGGCTTCGGGACAGATCTACGAGCAGTACTTC
J gene: TRBJ2-7
V gene: TRBV20-1
D gene: TRBD1
clone size: -

CDR3 protein: CSAFRGGSTDTQYF
CDR3 DNA: TGCAGTGCTTTCAGGGGGGGGAGCACAGATACGCAGTATTTT
J gene: TRBJ2-3
V gene: TRBV20-1
D gene: -
clone size: -

CDR3 protein: CASRLPTGYEQYF
CDR3 DNA: TGTGCCAGCAGACTACCCACAGGGTACGAGCAGTACTTC
J gene: TRBJ2-7
V gene: TRBV12-3/TRBV12-4
D gene: -
clone size: few

CDR3 protein: CASSEALTEAFF
CDR3 DNA: TGTGCCAGCAGTGAGGCTCTCACTGAAGCTTTCTTT
J gene: TRBJ1-1
V gene: TRBV6-1
D gene: -
clone size: many

CDR3 protein: CASSPDRGKGTQYF
CDR3 DNA: TGTGCCAGCAGTCCCGACAGGGGCAAAGGGACCCAGTACTTC
J gene: TRBJ2-5
V gene: TRBV12-3/TRBV12-4
D gene: TRBD1
clone size: few